One sample yielded the 21 T cell receptor beta chains listed below, sequenced in a study of blood T cell repertoires in COVID-19. Sequencing was performed with immunoSEQ multiplex PCR; in TCRdb, only in-frame clones are kept and a portion is missing. The top ten hold approximately 2.6% of the sample, which has about 260,000 clones, approximately 91% seen once. The material sequenced was peripheral blood. These receptors originate from a person aged 18 to 29 with COVID-19, enrolled during active disease.

J is TRBJ2-3 and V is TRBV10-1; 10 nucleotides match TRBD2. The length of the CDR3 is 19 residues. The V and J ends lost 8 bases and 1 base, in that order; junction bases with no gene match: 18. Germline assignment: CDR1 WNHNN and CDR2 SYGVQD (reference sequence). The DNA of the CDR3 is TGCGCCAGCGACCCAGGGAAGACCAGCGGGAGGGCCGGCACAGATACGCAGTATTTT. It translates to CASDPGKTSGRAGTDTQYF.

The chain has TRBV7-9 and TRBJ2-7; weak D call: TRBD1 (6 bases). Germline lookup yields CDR1 SEHNR and CDR2 FQNEAQ (reference sequence). There are 17 residues in the CDR3. The V end was cut by 1 base, the J end by 1 base, with 17 bases between. The CDR3 loop reads CASSLDLWGPESYEQYF. CDR3 sequence (DNA): TGTGCCAGCAGCTTAGATCTATGGGGGCCAGAATCCTACGAGCAGTACTTC.

The genes are TRBV21-1 and TRBJ1-5. TRBV21-1 is assigned pseudogene status. CDR3 length: 13 residues. This CDR3 is CASSKEHCQPQHF. DNA of the CDR3: TGTGCCAGCAGCAAAGAGCATTGTCAGCCCCAGCATTTT.

This chain joins TRBV10-3 and TRBJ2-3; 10 nucleotides align to TRBD2. From germline, CDR1 is ENHRY and CDR2 SYGVKD. The CDR3 sequence is 15 residues long. Unmatched junction bases numbered 13, after V lost 8 bases and J lost 8 bases. The CDR3 DNA reads TGTGCCATCGGCATAGCGGGAGGCCGGGGTGGTACGCAGTATTTT. Its translation: CAIGIAGGRGGTQYF.

The chain recombines TRBV10-3 with TRBJ1-1; possibly TRBD1 for D (5 bases). V was shortened by 6 bases and J by 1 base, with 12 bases between the two germline ends. CDR1 and CDR2 (germline): ENHRY, SYGVKD. The CDR3 consists of 14 residues. The DNA for the CDR3 is TGTGCCATCAGGGGGGGGTTGACGAACACTGAAGCTTTCTTT. This sequence encodes CAIRGGLTNTEAFF.

V usage is TRBV4-1 and J usage is TRBJ2-7; 8 bases agree with TRBD1. The trim removed 5 bases at V and 3 bases at J, leaving 9 bases unmatched. CDR1 is MGHRA, CDR2 YSYEKL, per germline. The CDR3 runs to 15 residues. The CDR3 DNA reads TGCGCCAGCAGCATCGAACCAGGGGGCCTCTACGAGCAGTACTTC. It yields the protein CASSIEPGGLYEQYF.

This clone came up once. The chain is built from TRBV15 and TRBJ1-2; 10 positions agree with TRBD1. Trimming cost V 5 bases and J 4 bases; bases outside gene matches: 7. The CDR3 consists of 15 residues. Germline V gene lookup returns CDR1 LNHNV and CDR2 YYDKDF (reference sequence). CDR3 region: CATSAGTGDPYGYTF. CDR3 sequence (DNA): TGTGCCACCAGCGCAGGGACAGGGGATCCCTATGGCTACACCTTC.

J is TRBJ2-4 and V is TRBV9; possible D gene TRBD1, 6 bases. The germline gives CDR1 SGDLS, CDR2 YYNGEE. The CDR3 contains 14 residues. Trimming removed 4 bases from V and 2 bases from J, with 10 bases in between. The CDR3 region has the DNA TGTGCCAGCAGCCCAGGACAGACCAAAAACATTCAGTACTTC. It translates to CASSPGQTKNIQYF.

The chain combines TRBV12-5 with TRBJ2-2, with a weak D call TRBD2 (6 bases). This CDR3 has 14 amino acids. Germline assignment: CDR1 LGHNT and CDR2 FRNRAP. Deletions cut 6 bases from V and 5 bases from J, with 13 bases between. CDR3 amino acids: CASGGRDFTGELFF. DNA of the CDR3: TGTGCTAGTGGGGGCCGGGACTTTACCGGGGAGCTGTTTTTT.

In DNA form, the CDR3 reads TGTGCCAGCAGCCAAGTTACGGGACTGGCCTACAATGAGCAGTTCTTC. Its translation is CASSQVTGLAYNEQFF. This chain connects TRBV4-2 to TRBJ2-1; a weak D match, TRBD2 (6 bases). V lost 1 base and J 2 bases, leaving 12 bases between the germline ends. There are 16 residues in the CDR3. Germline lookup yields CDR1 LGHNA and CDR2 YNFKEQ.

This chain's CDR3 is CASSIGTVSPLHF. CDR3 DNA: TGTGCCAGCAGTATAGGGACAGTTTCACCCCTCCACTTT. The rearrangement uses TRBV28 and TRBJ1-6, with 7 positions matching TRBD1. The junction had 4 bases not matched to a gene; V was cut back by 5 bases and J by 9 bases. The CDR3 runs 13 residues. Germline CDR1 MDHEN, CDR2 SYDVKM.

The chain combines TRBV9 with TRBJ1-2, with 12 bases matching TRBD1. From germline, CDR1 is SGDLS and CDR2 YYNGEE. This CDR3 region has 15 residues. The V segment lost 3 bases and the J segment 8 bases; nucleotides outside the gene matches: 8. The CDR3 spells CASSGRDRGLRGYTF. The CDR3 bases are TGTGCCAGCAGCGGACGGGACAGGGGGCTAAGAGGCTACACCTTC.

The V and J genes are TRBV5-8 and TRBJ1-2, with D possibly being TRBD1 (5 bases). V was clipped by 5 bases and J by 3 bases, with 11 bases between them. The CDR3 length is 13 residues. The germline gives CDR1 SGHTS, CDR2 YDEGEE. The CDR3 here is CASRPQVHYGYTF. DNA of the CDR3: TGTGCCAGCAGGCCACAGGTTCACTATGGCTACACCTTC.

J is TRBJ2-1 and V is TRBV4-2, with TRBD2 matching over 7 bases. Germline V gene data show CDR1 as LGHNA and CDR2 as YNFKEQ. The CDR3 spans 14 residues. The V and J ends lost 4 bases and 0 bases, in that order; junction bases with no gene match: 0. The DNA for the CDR3 is TGTGCCAGCAGCCGGACTAGCTCCTACAATGAGCAGTTCTTC. This sequence encodes CASSRTSSYNEQFF.

The chain recombines TRBV6-6 with TRBJ2-1; 8 bases are shared with TRBD1. The CDR3 contains 14 residues. V lost 8 bases to trimming and J lost 7 bases; unmatched junction nucleotides: 10. CDR1 and CDR2 (germline): MNHNY, SVGAGI (reference sequence). CDR3 loop: CASSGTGPVNEQFF. Written as DNA, the CDR3 is TGTGCCAGCTCCGGGACAGGACCCGTTAATGAGCAGTTCTTC.

This clone has a single count. The J gene is TRBJ2-3, the V gene TRBV27; TRBD2 aligns across 9 bases. The CDR3 runs to 18 residues. Germline CDR1 and CDR2: MNHEY and SMNVEV (reference sequence). The J segment lost 6 bases and the V segment lost 3 bases, leaving 16 bases of the junction unmatched. CDR3 region: CASSFSPLVAGDEDTQYF. The CDR3 region has the DNA TGTGCCAGCAGTTTTTCACCCCTAGTAGCGGGAGATGAGGATACGCAGTATTTT.

In its sample, this clone was seen a few times. CDR3 bases: TGTGCCAGCAGCCCCGAGGGCCGCTCCTACGAGCAGTACTTC. Translating it yields CASSPEGRSYEQYF. The chain is built from TRBV5-4 and TRBJ2-7; possibly TRBD2 for D (5 bases). The V gene lost 4 bases and the J gene lost 0 bases, with 11 bases spanning the gap. CDR3 length equals 14 residues. CDR1 is SGHNT, CDR2 YYREEE, per germline (reference sequence).

The CDR3 spells CASSLATENTEAFF. The CDR3 region has the DNA TGTGCCAGCAGCTTAGCGACTGAAAACACTGAAGCTTTCTTT. J is TRBJ1-1 and V is TRBV7-9; D is undetermined. Trimming shortened V by 0 bases and J by 2 bases, and 7 bases separated the two germline ends. The CDR3 sequence is 14 residues long. CDR1 is SEHNR and CDR2 is FQNEAQ in the germline V gene (reference sequence).

This chain joins TRBV4-2 and TRBJ1-2, with 7 bases lining up with TRBD1. This CDR3 region has 18 residues. V lost 1 base and J lost 4; bases outside the gene matches: 15. Germline CDR1 LGHNA, CDR2 YNFKEQ. The CDR3 sequence is CASSQVERGRDSGYGYTF. The CDR3 DNA follows: TGTGCCAGCAGCCAAGTAGAAAGGGGGCGAGACTCCGGCTATGGCTACACCTTC.

The chain joins TRBV4-3 to TRBJ2-1; 13 nucleotides align to TRBD2. V lost 0 bases to trimming and J lost 8 bases; unmatched junction nucleotides: 7. This CDR3 spans 17 amino acids. Germline V gene data show CDR1 as LGHNA and CDR2 as YSLEER. As DNA, the CDR3 is TGCGCCAGCAGCCAAGATCTAGCACTAGCGGGAGGGGATGAGCAGTTCTTC. Its protein is CASSQDLALAGGDEQFF.

The gene calls are TRBV7-2 and TRBJ2-7; 13 bases agree with TRBD2. This CDR3 is 15 amino acids long. Germline trimming cut 3 bases from V and 6 bases from J; bases unmatched to any gene: 5. Germline-derived CDR1 and CDR2 are SGHTA and FQGNSA. The CDR3 DNA is TGTGCCAGCAGCTTCTCAGGGACTAGCGGGACCGAGCAGTACTTC. Protein product: CASSFSGTSGTEQYF.